This T cell receptor (beta chain) was sequenced during a study of monozygotic twins with cystic fibrosis (dated by TCRdb to the early 2020s). About the investigation overall: Three micrograms of fragmented DNA went through around 15 PCR cycles to produce barcoded libraries. Data for three of the twin pairs had been reported earlier in a different context. The cohort comprised ten female and six male twin pairs aged about 2.0 to 36.4 years, median around 8.6 years, mostly children and adolescents. On the day of blood sampling, twins were ranked among more than 850 cohort participants for weight-for-height and for FEVPerc (FEV1 disease centile). TCR beta repertoires were compared within and between 16 monozygotic twin pairs with cystic fibrosis so that genetic influence on V and J gene usage could be assessed.

Following the manufacturer's instructions, TCR beta CDR3 regions were amplified by multiplex PCR with the immunoSEQ immune profiling system. An Illumina NextSeq system was used to carry out the sequencing. The paper's processing steps were these. The immunoSEQ Analyzer platform handled processing of the sequence data, and clonality was calculated by taking the square root of Simpson's index of productive rearrangements. Similarity in V and J usage was measured by Jensen-Shannon distance, and OLGA was used to compute CDR3 generation probabilities. Shared CDR3 sequences were searched against the immuneACCESS database (August 2020) and VDJdb (December 2020). Not all clones reach the TCRdb copy of this immuneACCESS table, which keeps in-frame sequences only. Checked studies attribute under half of the gap to unresolved V genes and leave the rest unexplained. From that table come the V and J calls and clone size; the DNA was used to work out D and trimming. This sample lists roughly 10,000 clones; over 95% were detected once. Of the sample, 0.83% falls within the top ten clones.

Results the study describes overall, beyond this receptor: Only a small cohort was studied, and no association of shared CDR3 numbers with age, concordance or disease severity was found. Significantly higher nucleotide-identical clonotype sharing was observed within monozygotic CF twin pairs than between unrelated CF individuals (P = 0.000026, Mann-Whitney). In 13 of 16 pairs, V gene usage most closely resembled the co-twin's, and the same held for J usage in 8 of 16 pairs, a pattern suggesting genetic constraints. Simpson clonality was generally low (median about 0.01), which suggests a naive-dominated repertoire, and clonality was higher in the most severely affected patients.

The CDR3 covers 13 residues, taking in both the cysteine and the phenylalanine. The sequence is cut down to CDR3 DNA, 39 bases in frame from base 1. V lost 6 bases and J lost 7 bases, and the count of bases not matched to a germline gene is 6. Per the germline V gene, SGHDN is the CDR1 and FVKESK is the CDR2. Comment on this clone: This receptor's antigen is unknown. The input lacks base qualities; no much larger clone sits a single base away.

The twin pairs came from the European Cystic Fibrosis Twin and Sibling Study Cohort, a cohort that recruited patients from roughly 160 CF clinics across 14 European countries. Zygosity and CFTR genotype were verified in-house, with zygosity tested by multiplex PCR of nine short tandem repeat loci. Peripheral blood was sampled from each twin, and clinical parameters were recorded on the day of blood sampling. Phenol/chloroform extraction was used to isolate genomic DNA from peripheral blood cells, and the DNA was then kept in TE buffer at 4 degrees C. Sequencing was carried out using blood. The sequence was collected from a boy aged 5-17 years with cystic fibrosis. The sequence joins TRBV14 to TRBJ2-1; 7 central bases correspond to TRBD1. The DNA is TGTGCCAGCAGGGAACAGGGGTGGAATGAGCAGTTCTTC. It translates to CASREQGWNEQFF.